The clone carrying this T cell receptor (beta chain) has ten or more counts. Its antigen remains unknown. The record originates from a study of CD8 T cells in ankylosing spondylitis. Regarding the study as a whole: One TCR beta motif, made up of several highly homologous variants, appeared characteristic of ankylosing spondylitis blood. Peripheral blood held disease-linked clones only at relatively low frequency, and these were CD8+. It was reported that disease-linked clones were significantly enriched in matched ankylosing spondylitis synovial fluid. There were earlier reports of some motif variants in reactive arthritis synovial fluid and blood.

TCRdb redid the calling of the 5' RACE reads with MiXCR, one entry per CDR3 protein. The profile shows a few hundred thousand distinct CDR3 sequences, less than 25% of them singletons. V lost 0 bases and J lost 2, with 11 bases in between. CDR3 length: 16 amino acids. The sample consisted of blood, either unsorted or a sorted T cell fraction (not recorded which). The chain recombines TRBV12-3 or TRBV12-4 with TRBJ1-5; TRBD1 is a possible D gene (5 bases). The sequence was obtained from a female donor with ankylosing spondylitis or in good health (not recorded which). The CDR3 region is CASSLARGVGNQPQHF. In nucleotides, the CDR3 is TGTGCCAGCAGTTTAGCGCGAGGGGTGGGCAATCAGCCCCAGCATTTT.